These 18 T cell receptor beta chains came from one sample sequenced in a study of T cell changes during pregnancy in multiple sclerosis. Profiled with immunoSEQ multiplex PCR; TCRdb holds only in-frame clones, not every one. This repertoire shows 100,000 or so clones, 94% found once; its top ten account for roughly 1.7%. The sequences come from peripheral blood, collected after pregnancy. The receptors were gathered from a female donor in good health, enrolled as a control in a pregnancy study.

The chain carries TRBV5-4 and TRBJ2-2; D might be TRBD2 (6 bases). The germline gives CDR1 SGHNT, CDR2 YYREEE (reference sequence). V was trimmed by 2 bases and J by 5 bases, leaving 13 bases between them. The CDR3 runs 15 residues. The DNA for the CDR3 is TGTGCCAGCAGCTTCCCCGGGACTGAGACCGGGGAGCTGTTTTTT. Translating gives CASSFPGTETGELFF.

The chain employs TRBV28 and TRBJ2-7; D might be TRBD1 (5 bases). Trimming shortened V by 6 bases and J by 0 bases, and 15 bases separated the two germline ends. The CDR3 has 15 amino acids. CDR1 MDHEN and CDR2 SYDVKM come from the germline V gene. The CDR3, as DNA: TGTGCCAGCAGCCGCGGTGGGGCTAGCTCCTACGAGCAGTACTTC. Translating it yields CASSRGGASSYEQYF.

The chain carries TRBV27 and TRBJ2-7; D possibly corresponds to TRBD2 (5 bases). The V gene's germline CDR1 is MNHEY and CDR2 SMNVEV (reference sequence). The CDR3 extends over 14 amino acids. Trimming took 5 bases from V and 4 from J, leaving 15 bases between them. The CDR3 sequence is CASSPSPTLYEQYF. Here the CDR3 DNA reads TGTGCCAGCAGTCCTAGCCCTACCCTATACGAGCAGTACTTC.

CDR3 sequence (DNA): TGTGCCAGCAGCTCTAGCGGGAGTGGGACAGATACGCAGTATTTT. Translated, it gives CASSSSGSGTDTQYF. This sequence joins TRBV7-2 and TRBJ2-3; 10 bases map to TRBD2. Germline V gene lookup returns CDR1 SGHTA and CDR2 FQGNSA. Unmatched junction bases numbered 4, after V lost 4 bases and J lost 3 bases. CDR3 size: 15 residues.

This clone was recorded once. This chain joins TRBV7-2 and TRBJ2-5; D is perhaps TRBD1 (6 bases). The V end lost 3 bases, the J end lost 4 bases, and 12 bases lay between the germline ends. CDR3 length: 14 amino acids. Germline V lookup: CDR1 SGHTA, CDR2 FQGNSA. CDR3 amino acids: CASSFQGQGETQYF. The CDR3 nucleotides read TGTGCCAGCAGCTTCCAGGGACAAGGAGAGACCCAGTACTTC.

The chain links TRBV28 to TRBJ2-7, with a possible D match to TRBD2 (6 bases). Germline assignment: CDR1 MDHEN and CDR2 SYDVKM. This CDR3 is 15 amino acids long. Trimming took off 5 bases at V and 7 bases at J, with 21 bases between the two ends. The DNA of the CDR3 is TGTGCCAGCAGTCCCTACGGGAGTTTGGGGGTGGAGCAGTACTTC. This sequence encodes CASSPYGSLGVEQYF.

The chain couples TRBV19 to TRBJ2-5; no firm D call. CDR3 size: 15 residues. Trimming left V 4 bases short and J 1 base short, with 13 bases between. Germline V gene sequence: CDR1 LNHDA, CDR2 SQIVND (reference sequence). The CDR3 spells CASSKTPTVQETQYF. The CDR3 DNA sequence: TGTGCCAGTAGTAAGACACCGACGGTCCAAGAGACCCAGTACTTC.

The chain carries TRBV19 and TRBJ2-3, with D possibly matching TRBD2 (6 bases). Germline lookup yields CDR1 LNHDA and CDR2 SQIVND (reference sequence). The germline V and J ends were trimmed by 3 bases and 2 bases, with 9 bases remaining between them. The CDR3 spans 14 residues. CDR3 nucleotide sequence: TGTGCCAGTAGTATGGGACTGAACACAGATACGCAGTATTTT. It is translated as CASSMGLNTDTQYF.

The table lists this clone with a count of one. The chain couples TRBV9 to TRBJ2-5; 12 nucleotides agree with TRBD2. In germline, CDR1 is SGDLS, CDR2 YYNGEE. This CDR3 has 16 residues. The J segment lost 4 bases and the V segment lost 4 bases, leaving 8 bases of the junction unmatched. CDR3 sequence reads: CASSPASGRAGETQYF. For the CDR3, the DNA is TGTGCCAGCAGCCCGGCTAGCGGGAGGGCGGGAGAGACCCAGTACTTC.

The chain recombines TRBV9 with TRBJ2-7; D call uncertain. The V gene lost 3 bases and the J gene lost 0 bases, with 7 bases spanning the gap. The CDR3 has 13 amino acids. CDR1 and CDR2 from the germline V gene are SGDLS and YYNGEE. The CDR3 DNA sequence: TGTGCCAGCAGCGACGTGAGCTCCTACGAGCAGTACTTC. As protein: CASSDVSSYEQYF.

The chain carries TRBV19 and TRBJ2-3; 11 nucleotides match TRBD2. V was pared by 6 bases and J by 2 bases, with 7 bases of the junction left unmatched. Germline assignment: CDR1 LNHDA and CDR2 SQIVND (reference sequence). The CDR3 is made up of 16 amino acids. CDR3 nucleotides: TGTGCCAGTAGGCGACTAGCGGGGAACCCCACAGATACGCAGTATTTT. It yields the protein CASRRLAGNPTDTQYF.

This chain connects TRBV2 to TRBJ1-2; D unresolved. The CDR3 runs to 13 residues. The germline CDR1 and CDR2 sequences are SNHLY and FYNNEI. V was pared by 3 bases and J by 8 bases, with 13 bases between. DNA for the CDR3: TGTGCCAGCAGTGAGAGGTCAGAGGGAGGCTACACCTTC. Its translation: CASSERSEGGYTF. The whole variable domain, filled in from reference TRBV2 and TRBJ1-2, reads EPEVTQTPSHQVTQMGQEVILRCVPISNHLYFYWYRQILGQKVEFLVSFYNNEISEKSEIFDDQFSVERPDGSNFTLKIRSTKLEDSAMYFCASSERSEGGYTFGSGTRLTVV.

The rearrangement links TRBV10-3 to TRBJ1-3; D is undetermined. Germline-derived CDR1 and CDR2 are ENHRY and SYGVKD. Trimming took 6 bases from V and 2 from J, leaving 11 bases between them. This CDR3 is built from 14 residues. The CDR3 region has the DNA TGTGCCATCAGCGGGGAGGCGGCTGGAAACACCATATATTTT. It is translated as CAISGEAAGNTIYF.

The chain is built from TRBV18 and TRBJ2-3, with TRBD2 matching over 13 bases. The CDR3 extends over 16 amino acids. Germline V gives CDR1 KGHSH, CDR2 LQKENI. Trimming took 3 bases from V and 4 from J; bases not matched to a gene: 4. CDR3 sequence: CASSPRLAGGADTQYF. Here the CDR3 DNA reads TGTGCCAGCTCACCGCGACTAGCGGGAGGAGCAGATACGCAGTATTTT. The complete variable domain, with remaining parts taken from reference TRBV18 and TRBJ2-3, reads NAGVMQNPRHLVRRRGQEARLRCSPMKGHSHVYWYRQLPEEGLKFMVYLQKENIIDESGMPKERFSAEFPKEGPSILRIQQVVRGDSAAYFCASSPRLAGGADTQYFGPGTRLTVL.

The chain couples TRBV6-6 to TRBJ2-3; TRBD2 aligns across 9 bases. The germline CDR1 and CDR2 sequences are MNHNY and SVGAGI (reference sequence). V lost 5 bases and J lost 3; bases outside the gene matches: 3. The CDR3 has 14 amino acids. The CDR3 loop reads CASSPSGNTDTQYF. CDR3 nucleotides: TGTGCCAGCAGTCCTAGCGGGAATACAGATACGCAGTATTTT.

The genes are TRBV7-9 and TRBJ2-2, with D perhaps matching TRBD2 (6 bases). The germline V gene has CDR1 SEHNR and CDR2 FQNEAQ (reference sequence). The CDR3 runs to 16 residues. V gave up 1 base and J gave up 7 bases, with 16 bases separating them. The CDR3 is CASSLGYGTLDGELFF. CDR3 DNA: TGTGCCAGCAGCTTAGGCTATGGGACTTTGGACGGGGAGCTGTTTTTT. Supplemented by reference TRBV7-9 and TRBJ2-2, the full variable domain reads DTGVSQNPRHKITKRGQNVTFRCDPISEHNRLYWYRQTLGQGPEFLTYFQNEAQLEKSRLLSDRFSAERPKGSFSTLEIQRTEQGDSAMYLCASSLGYGTLDGELFFGEGSRLTVL.

The chain is built from TRBV4-1 and TRBJ2-3, with D perhaps matching TRBD2 (5 bases). The CDR3 spans 15 residues. CDR1 and CDR2 (germline): MGHRA, YSYEKL. Trimming cost V 2 bases and J 2 bases, with 11 bases left between them. The CDR3 loop is CASSQRSAYTDTQYF. The CDR3 DNA is TGCGCCAGCAGCCAACGTAGCGCTTACACAGATACGCAGTATTTT.

This clone was seen more than once but under ten times. The CDR3 sequence: CASSPPLRNTEAFF. In DNA form, the CDR3 reads TGTGCCAGCAGCCCGCCTTTGAGGAACACTGAAGCTTTCTTT. The chain couples TRBV5-5 to TRBJ1-1; D is unclear. The germline gives CDR1 SGHKS, CDR2 YYEKEE (reference sequence). This CDR3 contains 14 residues. Trimming removed 4 bases at V and 1 base at J, with 11 bases between.